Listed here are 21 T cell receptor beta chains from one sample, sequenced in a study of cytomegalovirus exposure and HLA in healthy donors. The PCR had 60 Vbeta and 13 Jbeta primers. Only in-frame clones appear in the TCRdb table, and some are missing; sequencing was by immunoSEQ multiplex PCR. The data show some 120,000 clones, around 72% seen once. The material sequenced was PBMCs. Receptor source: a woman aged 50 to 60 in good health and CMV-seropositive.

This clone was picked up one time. CDR3 sequence reads: CADSPSYEQYF. The CDR3, as DNA: TGTGCTGACAGTCCGTCCTACGAGCAGTACTTC. The V gene is TRBV10-3, the J gene TRBJ2-7; TRBD1 might be the D (5 bases). This CDR3 has 11 amino acids. Germline values: CDR1 ENHRY, CDR2 SYGVKD.

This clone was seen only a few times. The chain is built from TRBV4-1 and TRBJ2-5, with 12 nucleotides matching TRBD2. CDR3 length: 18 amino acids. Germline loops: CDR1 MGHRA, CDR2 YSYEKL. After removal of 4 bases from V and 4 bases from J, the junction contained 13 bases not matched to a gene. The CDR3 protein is CASSPVRTTSGSRETQYF. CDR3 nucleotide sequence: TGCGCCAGCAGCCCTGTGCGTACGACTAGCGGGAGCAGAGAGACCCAGTACTTC.

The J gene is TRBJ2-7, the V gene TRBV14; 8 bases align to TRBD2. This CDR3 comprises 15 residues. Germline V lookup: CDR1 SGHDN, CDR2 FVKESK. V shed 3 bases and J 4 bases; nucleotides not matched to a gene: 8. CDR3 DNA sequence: TGTGCCAGCAGCCAGGCCGGGAGGGATGGTTACGAGCAGTACTTC. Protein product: CASSQAGRDGYEQYF.

Here the CDR3 reads CASSSTPSSGNTIYF. For the CDR3, the DNA is TGTGCCAGCAGTTCGACACCGAGCTCTGGAAACACCATATATTTT. The V and J genes are TRBV28 and TRBJ1-3; D not resolved. Germline V gene data show CDR1 as MDHEN and CDR2 as SYDVKM. Deletions cut 4 bases from V and 0 bases from J, with 10 bases between. CDR3 size: 15 residues.

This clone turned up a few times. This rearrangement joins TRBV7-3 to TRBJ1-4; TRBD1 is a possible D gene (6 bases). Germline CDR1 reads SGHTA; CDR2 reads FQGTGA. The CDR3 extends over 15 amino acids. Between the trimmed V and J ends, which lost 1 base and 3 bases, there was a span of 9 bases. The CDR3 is CASSLNGGPNEKLFF. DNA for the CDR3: TGTGCCAGCAGCTTAAACGGGGGGCCTAATGAAAAACTGTTTTTT.

The CDR3 here is CASGKGESNTEAFF. In DNA, the CDR3 is TGTGCCAGCGGGAAGGGGGAATCGAACACTGAAGCTTTCTTT. This sequence joins TRBV6-1 and TRBJ1-1, with D perhaps matching TRBD1 (6 bases). The CDR3 sequence is 14 residues long. Germline V CDR1 and CDR2: MNHNS, SASEGT. With 8 bases removed from V and 1 base from J, the gap between germline ends came to 14 bases.

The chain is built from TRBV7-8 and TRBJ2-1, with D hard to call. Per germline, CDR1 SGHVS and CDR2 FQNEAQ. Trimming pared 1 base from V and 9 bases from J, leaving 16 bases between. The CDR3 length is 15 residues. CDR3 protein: CASSLDSGRLSEQFF. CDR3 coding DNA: TGTGCCAGCAGCTTAGATTCAGGCAGGTTGAGTGAGCAGTTCTTC.

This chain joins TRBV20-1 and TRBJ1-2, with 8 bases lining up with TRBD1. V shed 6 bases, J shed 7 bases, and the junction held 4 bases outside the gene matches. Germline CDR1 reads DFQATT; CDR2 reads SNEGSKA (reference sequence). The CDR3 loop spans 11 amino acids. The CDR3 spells CSALDRVGYTF. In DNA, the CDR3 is TGCAGTGCCCTGGACAGGGTTGGCTACACCTTC.

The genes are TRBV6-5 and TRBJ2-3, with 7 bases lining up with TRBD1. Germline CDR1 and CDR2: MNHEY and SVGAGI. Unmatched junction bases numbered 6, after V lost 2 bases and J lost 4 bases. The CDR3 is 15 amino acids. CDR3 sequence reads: CASSYQGQVADTQYF. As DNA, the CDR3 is TGTGCCAGCAGTTACCAAGGACAGGTCGCAGATACGCAGTATTTT.

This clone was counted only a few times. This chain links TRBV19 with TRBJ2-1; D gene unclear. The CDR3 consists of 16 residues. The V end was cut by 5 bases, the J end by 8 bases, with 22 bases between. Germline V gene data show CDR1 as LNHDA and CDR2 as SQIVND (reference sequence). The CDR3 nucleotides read TGTGCCAGTAGTGCTCTCCCTATAAACTCTTTCCATGAGCAGTTCTTC. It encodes CASSALPINSFHEQFF.

The CDR3 DNA reads TGTGCCAGCAGCTTAGAGCTGGCGGCCGGGGAGCTGTTTTTT. Protein product: CASSLELAAGELFF. The V call is TRBV11-1, the J call TRBJ2-2; no reliable D call. The length of the CDR3 is 14 residues. The germline V gene has CDR1 SGHAT and CDR2 FQDESV (reference sequence). Trimming stripped 1 base from V and 6 bases from J, with 9 bases between.

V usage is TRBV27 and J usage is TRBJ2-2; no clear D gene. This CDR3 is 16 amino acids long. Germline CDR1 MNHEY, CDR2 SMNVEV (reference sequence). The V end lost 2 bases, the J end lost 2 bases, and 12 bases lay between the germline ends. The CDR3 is CASSLVGSPNTGELFF. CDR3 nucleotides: TGTGCCAGCAGTTTAGTGGGCTCCCCTAACACCGGGGAGCTGTTTTTT.

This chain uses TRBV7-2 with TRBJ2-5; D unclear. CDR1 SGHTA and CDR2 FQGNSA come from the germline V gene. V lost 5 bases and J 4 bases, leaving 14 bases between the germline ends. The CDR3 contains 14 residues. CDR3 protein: CASSRAVVRETQYF. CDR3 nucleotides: TGTGCCAGCAGCCGCGCCGTAGTGCGAGAGACCCAGTACTTC.

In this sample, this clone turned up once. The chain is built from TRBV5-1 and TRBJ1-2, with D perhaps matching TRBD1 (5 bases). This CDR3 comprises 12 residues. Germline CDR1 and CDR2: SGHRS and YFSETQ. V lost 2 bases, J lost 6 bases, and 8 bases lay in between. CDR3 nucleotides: TGCGCCAGCAGCTTTACAGGAAATGGCTACACCTTC. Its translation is CASSFTGNGYTF.

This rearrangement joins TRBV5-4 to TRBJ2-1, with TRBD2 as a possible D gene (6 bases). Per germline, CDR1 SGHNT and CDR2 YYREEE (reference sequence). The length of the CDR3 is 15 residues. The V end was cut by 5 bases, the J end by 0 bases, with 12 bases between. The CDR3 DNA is TGTGCCAGCAGGGGAGGACTACCCTCCTACAATGAGCAGTTCTTC. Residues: CASRGGLPSYNEQFF.

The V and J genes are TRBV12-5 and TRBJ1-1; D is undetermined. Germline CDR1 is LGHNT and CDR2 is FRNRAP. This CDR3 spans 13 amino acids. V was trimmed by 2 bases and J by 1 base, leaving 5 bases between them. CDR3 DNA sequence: TGTGCTAGTGGTTTGTACAGGAACACTGAAGCTTTCTTT. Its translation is CASGLYRNTEAFF.

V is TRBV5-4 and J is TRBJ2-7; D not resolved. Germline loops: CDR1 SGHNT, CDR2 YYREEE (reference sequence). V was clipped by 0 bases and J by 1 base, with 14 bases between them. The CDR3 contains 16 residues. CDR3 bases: TGTGCCAGCAGCTTGGGCTCCCCCAGAGGATCCTACGAGCAGTACTTC. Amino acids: CASSLGSPRGSYEQYF.

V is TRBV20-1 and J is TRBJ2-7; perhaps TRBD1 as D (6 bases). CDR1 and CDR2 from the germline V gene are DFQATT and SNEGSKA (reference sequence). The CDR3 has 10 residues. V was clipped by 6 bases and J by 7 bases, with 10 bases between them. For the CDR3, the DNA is TGCAGTGCCATCGACAGGGAGCAGTACTTC. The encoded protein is CSAIDREQYF.

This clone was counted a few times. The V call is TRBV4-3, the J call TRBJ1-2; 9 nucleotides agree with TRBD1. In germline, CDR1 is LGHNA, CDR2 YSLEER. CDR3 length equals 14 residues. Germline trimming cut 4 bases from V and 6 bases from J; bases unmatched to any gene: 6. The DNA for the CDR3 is TGCGCCAGCAGCCGAGAGGACAGGGGTCATGGCTACACCTTC. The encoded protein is CASSREDRGHGYTF.

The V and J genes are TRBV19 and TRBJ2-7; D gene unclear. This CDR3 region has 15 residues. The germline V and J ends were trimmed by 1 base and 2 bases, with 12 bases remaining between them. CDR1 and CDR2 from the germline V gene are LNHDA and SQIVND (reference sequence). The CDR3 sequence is CASSIAPGGTYEQYF. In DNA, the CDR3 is TGTGCCAGTAGTATAGCCCCCGGCGGAACCTACGAGCAGTACTTC.

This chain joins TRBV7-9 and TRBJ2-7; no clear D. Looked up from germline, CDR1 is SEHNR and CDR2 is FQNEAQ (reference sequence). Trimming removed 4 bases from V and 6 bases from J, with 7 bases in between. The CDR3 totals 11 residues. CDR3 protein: CASSSMSEQYF. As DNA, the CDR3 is TGTGCCAGCAGCTCAATGAGCGAGCAGTACTTC. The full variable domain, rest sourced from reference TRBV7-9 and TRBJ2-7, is DTGVSQNPRHKITKRGQNVTFRCDPISEHNRLYWYRQTLGQGPEFLTYFQNEAQLEKSRLLSDRFSAERPKGSFSTLEIQRTEQGDSAMYLCASSSMSEQYFGPGTRLTVT.